Each of the 20 T cell receptor beta chains below was sequenced from the same sample in a study of tissue T cells after allogeneic stem cell transplantation. The time point denotes: mouse harvest day 14 after allogeneic transplant. Each mouse received 10^7 T-cell-depleted marrow cells plus 10^6 splenic CD5+ T cells by tail vein. Profiled with immunoSEQ multiplex PCR; TCRdb holds only in-frame clones, not every one. The table has about 5,100 clones, approximately 36% seen once. Sequenced sample: gut tissue. These receptors all stem from a female BALB/c mouse given C57BL/6 T cells with graft-versus-host disease after an allogeneic hematopoietic cell transplant.

Note on this clone: Gene and germline names: mouse. The observed sequence ends 1 residue before the CDR3 terminus, with the missing tail filled in from the germline J gene. This rearrangement joins TRBV31 to TRBJ2-5; D is possibly TRBD2 (7 bases). The CDR3 totals 15 residues. V lost 0 bases, J lost 0 bases, and 10 bases lay in between. The germline V gene encodes CDR1 GKSSPN and CDR2 SITVG. The sequenced part of the CDR3 DNA is TGTGCCTGGAGTCTAGGGGGGGTTAACCAAGACACCCAGTAC. Its protein product is CAWSLGGVNQDTQY. The CDR3 in its entirety is CAWSLGGVNQDTQYF.

Comment on this clone: Genes here carry mouse names. The read ends 1 residue early relative to the CDR3; the germline J gene fills the gap. V gene TRBV16 combines with J gene TRBJ2-3, with TRBD2 matching over 10 bases. The V gene's germline CDR1 is SGHSA and CDR2 FRNQAP. The CDR3 is made up of 16 amino acids. After removal of 3 bases from V and 0 bases from J, the junction contained 3 bases not matched to a gene. Partial CDR3 DNA: TGTGCAAGCAGCTTCTGGGGGGGCGCTAGTGCAGAAACGCTGTAT. It is translated as CASSFWGGASAETLY. The full CDR3 sequence reads CASSFWGGASAETLYF.

For this clone: The gene names given are mouse names. The DNA ends 1 residue before the CDR3 does, and the rest of the CDR3 is filled in from the germline J gene. V is TRBV24 and J is TRBJ2-3; D not certain. CDR1 and CDR2 (germline): KGHTA, FRNEEI. V was shortened by 0 bases and J by 0 bases, with 7 bases between the two germline ends. This CDR3 is 15 amino acids long. This CDR3 is CASSLYPGSAETLYF. The part of the CDR3 DNA that was read is TGTGCCAGCAGTCTGTATCCTGGAAGTGCAGAAACGCTGTAT.

This clone was detected only a few times. Gene names denote mouse genes. The read ends 1 residue shy of where the CDR3 ends; the end is completed using the germline J gene. The J gene is TRBJ1-2, the V gene TRBV23. Germline V gene sequence: CDR1 KGHTA, CDR2 FQNQQP. The CDR3 sequence is 14 residues long. The CDR3 DNA, read in part, is TGCTCCAGCAGTCGGGACGTCACAAACTCCGACTACACC. Encoded protein: CSSSRDVTNSDYT. The CDR3 as a whole reads CSSSRDVTNSDYTF.

The table lists this clone with a few counts. Gene names are the mouse ones. The CDR3 end lies 1 residue beyond the end of the read and is filled in from the germline J gene. The V and J genes are TRBV13-1 and TRBJ1-2; TRBD1 matches at 11 bases. The germline V gene encodes CDR1 NSHNY and CDR2 SYGAGN. The CDR3 length is 14 residues. Unmatched junction bases numbered 1, after V lost 3 bases and J lost 3 bases. The sequenced CDR3 bases are TGTGCCAGCAGTGGGACAGGGGGCTACTCCGACTACACC. It codes for CASSGTGGYSDYT. The entire CDR3 protein is CASSGTGGYSDYTF.

This clone is medium-sized in the sample. Germline and genes: mouse. With the read ending 1 residue before the CDR3 end, the germline J gene is used to fill in that end. V is TRBV12-1 and J is TRBJ1-4; 12 bases agree with TRBD1. Germline V gene lookup returns CDR1 SGHSN and CDR2 HYEKVE. The CDR3 loop spans 14 amino acids. Unmatched junction bases numbered 1, after V lost 1 base and J lost 8 bases. The CDR3 region is CASSLGQGAERLFF. The sequenced part of the CDR3 DNA is TGTGCCAGCTCTCTGGGACAGGGGGCGGAAAGATTATTT.

In this sample, this clone is medium-sized (0.01 to 0.1%). Gene names refer to mouse genes. The read ends 1 residue shy of where the CDR3 ends; the end is completed using the germline J gene. The V call is TRBV26, the J call TRBJ2-7, with D possibly matching TRBD1 (6 bases). This CDR3 has 13 amino acids. Trimming cost V 4 bases and J 4 bases, with 11 bases left between them. Germline V gene lookup returns CDR1 KGHPV and CDR2 FQNQEV (reference sequence). The CDR3 region is CASSRDTIYEQYF. The part of the CDR3 DNA that was read is TGTGCCAGCAGTCGGGACACCATATATGAACAGTAC.

This clone showed up just a few times. Here the gene names and germline are mouse. The read is 1 residue too short to cover the CDR3 end, so that end is filled in from the germline J gene. The chain employs TRBV17 and TRBJ2-3; D possibly matches TRBD1 or TRBD2 (5 bases each). The ends were cut back, 1 base at V and 3 bases at J, with 8 bases in the middle. CDR1 and CDR2 from the germline V gene are MNHDT and YYDKIL. This CDR3 region has 14 residues. The chain's CDR3 is CASSRGGRAETLYF. The DNA read from the CDR3 is TGTGCTAGCAGTAGAGGGGGACGAGCAGAAACGCTGTAT.

As to this clone: Here the gene names and germline are mouse. From the germline J gene comes the end of the CDR3, since the read stops 1 residue before it. The chain joins TRBV29 to TRBJ2-4; D remains ambiguous. The CDR3 length is 13 residues. V shed 3 bases and J shed 0 bases, with 4 bases lying between them. From germline, CDR1 is MSHET and CDR2 SYDVDS. CDR3 DNA, as far as it was read: TGTGCTAGCAGTTTTGGTAGTCAAAACACCTTGTAC. Its translation: CASSFGSQNTLY. The entire CDR3 protein is CASSFGSQNTLYF.

Comment on this clone: Gene names are mouse gene names. The CDR3 end is not reached by the read, which stops 1 residue before it; the germline J gene fills it in. V and J are TRBV5 and TRBJ1-6, with D uncertain. TRBJ1-6 is annotated as an ORF whose role is uncertain. This CDR3 region has 14 residues. Looked up from germline, CDR1 is LGHNA and CDR2 is YNLKQL (reference sequence). V lost 0 bases, J lost 3 bases, and 3 bases lay in between. Partial CDR3 DNA: TGTGCCAGCAGCCAAGACAGCTATAATTCGCCCCTCTAC. Encoded protein: CASSQDSYNSPLY. The entire CDR3 sequence reads CASSQDSYNSPLYF.

On this clone itself: Germline and genes: mouse. The CDR3 here is CASSLRANQAPLF. CDR3 bases read: TGTGCCAGCAGTCTCAGGGCCAACCAGGCTCCGCTT. The chain joins TRBV26 to TRBJ1-5, with D possibly matching TRBD1 (5 bases). The CDR3 end falls 1 residue outside the read, so it is completed with the germline J gene. The germline gives CDR1 KGHPV, CDR2 FQNQEV (reference sequence). Trimming removed 3 bases at V and 3 bases at J, with 6 bases between. The length of the CDR3 is 13 residues.

Note on this clone: Mouse gene names apply. CDR3 DNA (partial): TGTGCCAGCAGTCGACAGGGGAACACCGGGCAGCTCTAC. This gives the protein CASSRQGNTGQLY. The whole CDR3 sequence is CASSRQGNTGQLYF. The chain has TRBV26 and TRBJ2-2; 8 bases match TRBD1. The read terminates 1 residue before the CDR3 end, so the remaining end is supplied by the germline J gene. Germline V lookup: CDR1 KGHPV, CDR2 FQNQEV (reference sequence). The CDR3 has 14 residues. The junction had 0 bases not matched to a gene; V was cut back by 4 bases and J by 2 bases.

Concerning this clone: The gene names here belong to mouse. The read terminates 1 residue ahead of where the CDR3 ends, so the germline J gene completes it. The chain carries TRBV1 and TRBJ1-2; D unclear. Per the germline V gene, CDR1 is NSQYPW and CDR2 is LRSPGD (reference sequence). Trimming removed 1 base at V and 4 bases at J, with 7 bases between. This CDR3 is 13 amino acids long. The CDR3 DNA, read in part, is TGCACCTGCAGTGCAGGGGTGGGCTCCGACTACACC. Residues: CTCSAGVGSDYT. The CDR3 reads in full as CTCSAGVGSDYTF.

In the case of this clone: The gene symbols are mouse symbols. The CDR3 extends 1 residue past the end of the read, so its final part is completed from the germline J gene. V is TRBV1 and J is TRBJ2-4, with D possibly being TRBD1 or TRBD2 (5 bases each). Germline V gene data show CDR1 as NSQYPW and CDR2 as LRSPGD (reference sequence). The ends were cut back, 1 base at V and 1 base at J, with 15 bases in the middle. This CDR3 comprises 17 residues. The CDR3 loop is CTCSAGGGWGGQNTLYF. The CDR3 DNA, read in part, is TGCACCTGCAGTGCAGGGGGCGGGTGGGGTGGTCAAAACACCTTGTAC.

In the case of this clone: Germline and genes here are mouse. The observed sequence ends 1 residue before the CDR3 terminus, with the missing tail filled in from the germline J gene. The V gene is TRBV15, the J gene TRBJ1-4; 10 bases are shared with TRBD1. CDR3 size: 14 residues. CDR1 SGHND and CDR2 FRSKSL come from the germline V gene. The V and J ends lost 6 bases and 5 bases, in that order; junction bases with no gene match: 3. The CDR3 region is CASRAGQGNERLFF. The sequenced part of the CDR3 DNA is TGTGCCAGCAGAGCGGGACAGGGGAACGAAAGATTATTT.

In the case of this clone: Gene names and germline refer to mouse. The read falls 1 residue short of the CDR3 end, and the missing part is taken from the germline J gene. The V call is TRBV12-1, the J call TRBJ2-7; 12 positions match TRBD2. The CDR3 totals 16 residues. J gave up 7 bases and V 2 bases, and 11 bases lay outside the gene matches. From germline, CDR1 is SGHSN and CDR2 HYEKVE. The covered CDR3 bases are TGTGCCAGCTCTCCCTCCGACTGGGGGGGCGCGAGAGAACAGTAC. The encoded protein is CASSPSDWGGAREQY. The entire CDR3 protein is CASSPSDWGGAREQYF.

Relative to its sample, this clone is medium-sized. The gene names given are mouse names. From the germline J gene comes the end of the CDR3, since the read stops 1 residue before it. This rearrangement joins TRBV1 to TRBJ2-1, with TRBD2 identical over 8 bases. The CDR3 consists of 14 residues. CDR1 is NSQYPW and CDR2 is LRSPGD in the germline V gene (reference sequence). V dropped 4 bases and J dropped 5; count of bases not matched to a gene: 4. This CDR3 is CTCSGGGADAEQFF. The CDR3 DNA, read in part, is TGCACCTGCAGTGGGGGGGGCGCGGATGCTGAGCAGTTC.

As to this clone: Gene and germline names: mouse. The read terminates 1 residue ahead of where the CDR3 ends, so the germline J gene completes it. This chain uses TRBV24 with TRBJ2-2, with D uncertain. CDR1 is KGHTA, CDR2 FRNEEI, per germline. V dropped 4 bases and J dropped 0 bases, with 6 bases sitting between them. The CDR3 extends over 14 amino acids. The sequenced CDR3 bases are TGTGCCAGCAGTCGCCAGACAAACACCGGGCAGCTCTAC. This encodes CASSRQTNTGQLY. The full CDR3 reads CASSRQTNTGQLYF.

A note on this clone: Gene names denote mouse genes. The read stops 1 residue short of the end of the CDR3; the missing end is completed from the germline J gene. This CDR3 is also generated by other DNA sequences in the sample. The gene calls are TRBV3 and TRBJ2-7, with 7 bases that match TRBD2. Germline lookup yields CDR1 SNHLY and CDR2 FYNGKV (reference sequence). The CDR3 is made up of 14 amino acids. With 1 base clipped from V and 2 bases from J, the junction kept 2 bases outside the gene matches. CDR3 bases read: TGTGCCAGCAGCTTAGTCGGGGGGGCCTATGAACAGTAC. Translated: CASSLVGGAYEQY. From start to end, the CDR3 is CASSLVGGAYEQYF.

Regarding this clone: The genes and germline here are from mouse. The read terminates 1 residue ahead of where the CDR3 ends, so the germline J gene completes it. This rearrangement joins TRBV12-2 to TRBJ1-5; no reliable D call. The CDR3 is made up of 11 amino acids. Trimming removed 4 bases from V and 4 bases from J, with 4 bases in between. Germline lookup yields CDR1 SGHLS and CDR2 HYDKME. CDR3 DNA, as far as it was read: TGTGCCAGCTCCCGAAACCAGGCTCCGCTT. This gives the protein CASSRNQAPL. The full CDR3 is CASSRNQAPLF.